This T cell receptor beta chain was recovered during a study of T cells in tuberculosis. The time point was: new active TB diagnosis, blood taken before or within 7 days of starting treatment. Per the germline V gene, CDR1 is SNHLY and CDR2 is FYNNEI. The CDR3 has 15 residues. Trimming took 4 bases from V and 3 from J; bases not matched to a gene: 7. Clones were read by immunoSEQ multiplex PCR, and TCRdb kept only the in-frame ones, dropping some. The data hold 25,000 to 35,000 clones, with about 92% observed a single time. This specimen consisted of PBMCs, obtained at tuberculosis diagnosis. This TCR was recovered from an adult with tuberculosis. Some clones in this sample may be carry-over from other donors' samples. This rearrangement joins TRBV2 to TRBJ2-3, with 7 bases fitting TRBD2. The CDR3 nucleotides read TGTGCCAGCAGTGGGGCGGGGGTAGAAACAGATACGCAGTATTTT. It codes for CASSGAGVETDTQYF.